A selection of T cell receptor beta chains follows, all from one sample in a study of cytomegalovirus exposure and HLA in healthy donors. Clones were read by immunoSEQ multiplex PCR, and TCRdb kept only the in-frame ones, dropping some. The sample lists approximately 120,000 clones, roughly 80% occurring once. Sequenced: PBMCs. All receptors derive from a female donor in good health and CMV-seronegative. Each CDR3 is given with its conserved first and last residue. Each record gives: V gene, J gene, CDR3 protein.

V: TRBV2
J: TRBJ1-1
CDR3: CAIPGQMNTEAFF

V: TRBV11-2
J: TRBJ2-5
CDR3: CASSWGGETQYF

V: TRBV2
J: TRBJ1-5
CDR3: CASKGVSNQPQHF

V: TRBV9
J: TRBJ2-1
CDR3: CASSVFAGGHNEQFF

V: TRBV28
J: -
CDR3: CASSLLGAGLVYEQYF

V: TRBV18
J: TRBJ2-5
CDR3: CASSQGTSQETQYF

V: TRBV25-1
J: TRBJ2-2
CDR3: CASSESGGRTTGELFF

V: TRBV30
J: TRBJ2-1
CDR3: CAWALTGNEQFF

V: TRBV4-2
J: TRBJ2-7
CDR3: CASSQDRGLNEQYF

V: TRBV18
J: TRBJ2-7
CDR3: CASSLNRAGGPKEQYF

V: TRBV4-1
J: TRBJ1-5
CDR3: CASSQQGQTPYSNQPQHF

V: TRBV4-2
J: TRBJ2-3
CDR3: CASSQGGGADTQYF

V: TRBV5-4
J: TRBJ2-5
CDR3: CASSTRQAFQETQYF

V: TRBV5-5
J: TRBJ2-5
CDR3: CASRTGQEEETQYF

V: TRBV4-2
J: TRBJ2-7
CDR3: CASSQVGAYEQYF

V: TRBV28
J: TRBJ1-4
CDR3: CASRQPTGRSEKLFF

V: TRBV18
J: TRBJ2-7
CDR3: CASSLGPIGGEQYF

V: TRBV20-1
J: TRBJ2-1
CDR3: CSARALNEQFF

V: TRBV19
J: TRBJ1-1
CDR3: CASSPGDRMNTEAFF

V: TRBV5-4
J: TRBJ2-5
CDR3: CASSLVQKETQYF

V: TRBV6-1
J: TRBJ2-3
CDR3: CASSEARVGGWTDTQYF

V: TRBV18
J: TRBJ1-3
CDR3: CASSPSAGANTIYF

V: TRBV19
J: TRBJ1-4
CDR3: CASSIPGAGSNEKLFF

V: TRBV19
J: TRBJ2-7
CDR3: CASSTGQGYEQYF

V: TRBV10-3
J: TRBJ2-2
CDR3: CATLTGQRNTGELFF

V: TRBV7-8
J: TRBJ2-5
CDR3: CASSLGALETQYF

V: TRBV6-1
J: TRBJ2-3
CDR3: CASRADRTSTDTQYF

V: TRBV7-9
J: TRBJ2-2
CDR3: CASSLPPRLAMATGELFF

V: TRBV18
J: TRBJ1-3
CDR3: CASSPIWDISGNTIYF

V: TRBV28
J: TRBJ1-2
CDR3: CASSLGGGGNNYGYTF

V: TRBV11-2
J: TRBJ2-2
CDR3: CASSSLAGGGTGELFF

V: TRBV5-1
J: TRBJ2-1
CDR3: CASSLQQVDEQFF

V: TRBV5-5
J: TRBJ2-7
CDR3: CASIPGQGNYEQYF

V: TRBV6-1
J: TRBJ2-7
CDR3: CASSPGLAGAYEQYF

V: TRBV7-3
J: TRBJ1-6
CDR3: CASSRQGLGNSPLHF

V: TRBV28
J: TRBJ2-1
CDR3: CASSTSGRGGNEQFF

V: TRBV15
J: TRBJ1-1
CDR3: CATSRDRGYEAFF

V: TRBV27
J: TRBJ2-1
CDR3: CASSDGRGGYNEQFF

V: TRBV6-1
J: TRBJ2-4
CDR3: CASSESPVQYF

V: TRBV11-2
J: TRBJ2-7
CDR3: CASSSGTVYEQYF